This T cell receptor beta chain was obtained from a study of cytomegalovirus exposure and HLA in healthy donors. The overall study: Prior work identified some 120 million unique TCR beta sequences in roughly 180 million T cells.

The PCR had 60 Vbeta and 13 Jbeta primers. Some clones are missing from TCRdb's copy, which holds only in-frame ones; the method was immunoSEQ multiplex PCR. The data show about 190,000 clones, over 75% seen once. Concerning this clone itself: Its antigen is not identified.

The CDR3 consists of 13 residues. The J segment lost 10 bases and the V segment lost 5 bases, leaving 4 bases of the junction unmatched. Germline V gene sequence: CDR1 LNHDA, CDR2 SQIVND (reference sequence). General observations from the study: Specificity of a few CMV-associated chains for CMV antigens was verified in vitro. The study carried out a later analysis of TCR beta sequences. It associated under 20,000 of them with specific HLA alleles at a false discovery rate of 0.05. In a later analysis, the majority of CMV-associated beta chains seemingly showed HLA restriction.

This chain uses TRBV19 with TRBJ1-6; 8 positions agree with TRBD1. The sequence came from a man aged 50 or older in good health and CMV-seronegative. The sample was PBMCs. The CDR3 nucleotides are TGTGCCAGTAGTCCTACAGGGGGATCACCCCTCCACTTT. It translates to CASSPTGGSPLHF.